This TCR beta chain comes out of a study of cytotoxic CD8 clonotypes in ibrutinib-treated CLL. Looking at the study overall: Sequencing produced an average of around 250,000 productive templates and about 99,000 productive rearrangements per sample.

Whole-study results and caveats: Sampling times (in sustained-remission versus progressing patients) were not the same. Age-matched healthy donor levels were exceeded by baseline clonality, which tracked circulating CD8+ T-cell counts.

Depth targeted 1 in 200,000 to 1 in 1 million T cells, averaging 10x coverage per clonotype. Profiling relied on immunoSEQ multiplex PCR, and the TCRdb table lists in-frame clones only, not all of them. Of approximately 300,000 clones in the sample, around four fifths were seen once. This CDR3 region has 17 residues. V lost 0 bases, J lost 2 bases, and 9 bases stayed unmatched. Germline V gives CDR1 MGHRA, CDR2 YSYEKL. Comments on this clone: Its antigen is still unknown.

This sequence originates from a human donor with chronic lymphocytic leukemia. The chain uses TRBV4-1 and TRBJ2-7; the match to TRBD2 covers 8 bases. The sample here was PBMCs, taken before ibrutinib treatment. This chain's CDR3 is CASSQEAQRGGTYEQYF. Here the CDR3 DNA reads TGCGCCAGCAGCCAAGAGGCCCAGCGCGGGGGGACCTACGAGCAGTACTTC.